The rows below give T cell receptor beta chains drawn from one sample of a study of PD-L1 blockade in urothelial cancer. Profiled with immunoSEQ multiplex PCR; TCRdb holds only in-frame clones, not every one. The table records about 73,000 clones, 85% to 90% of them present only once. The material was PBMCs, obtained around atezolizumab (anti-PD-L1) treatment. The source of these receptors is a man aged 60 to 69 with urothelial cancer. The CDR3 runs from the conserved cysteine through the conserved F or W. D genes are given only for firm matches. A row's size may be missing; if present it is once, few, many or a size class.

d_gene | abundance | j_gene | v_gene | CDR3aa | CDR3nt
- | - | TRBJ1-1 | TRBV11-2 | CASSFTGSTEAFF | TGTGCCAGCAGTTTTACAGGGTCCACTGAAGCTTTCTTT
- | - | TRBJ2-5 | TRBV9 | CARTAAGTSQWVQYF | TGTGCCAGGACCGCCGCCGGGACTTCCCAATGGGTCCAGTACTTC
- | - | TRBJ2-7 | TRBV6-5 | CASSYDRTRSGQYF | TGTGCCAGCAGTTATGACAGGACCCGGTCCGGGCAGTACTTC
TRBD1 | - | TRBJ1-1 | TRBV5-1 | CASSLRTGGGTEAFF | TGCGCCAGCAGCTTGAGGACAGGGGGCGGCACTGAAGCTTTCTTT
TRBD1 | - | TRBJ2-6 | TRBV5-1 | CASSSGRTGTSSSGANVLTF | TGCGCCAGCAGCTCCGGTAGGACAGGGACGTCATCCTCTGGGGCCAACGTCCTGACTTTC
- | once | TRBJ1-6 | TRBV5-4 | CASSSQRGARNSPLHF | TGTGCCAGCAGCTCGCAGCGGGGGGCACGGAATTCACCCCTCCACTTT
TRBD1 | - | TRBJ2-3 | TRBV11-2 | CASSYRGRNTDTQYF | TGTGCCAGCAGCTACAGGGGAAGGAACACAGATACGCAGTATTTT
- | - | TRBJ2-3 | TRBV5-1 | CASSLKTGTSTDTQYF | TGCGCCAGCAGCTTAAAAACCGGGACTAGCACAGATACGCAGTATTTT
- | - | TRBJ2-1 | TRBV5-4 | CASSSAGSYNEQFF | TGTGCCAGCAGCTCAGCGGGCTCCTACAATGAGCAGTTCTTC
- | - | TRBJ2-3 | TRBV29-1 | CSGYSVTDTQYF | TGCAGCGGGTATTCAGTTACAGATACGCAGTATTTT
- | - | TRBJ1-1 | TRBV2 | CASIGQVVNTEAFF | TGTGCCAGCATAGGCCAGGTGGTGAACACTGAAGCTTTCTTT
TRBD2 | - | TRBJ2-1 | TRBV10-1 | CASSESTSGLQFF | TGCGCCAGCAGTGAGTCAACTAGCGGGCTACAGTTCTTC
- | - | TRBJ2-2 | TRBV7-2 | CASSSQEGALLVELFF | TGTGCCAGCAGCTCCCAGGAGGGGGCGCTTCTAGTGGAGCTGTTTTTT
TRBD1 | - | TRBJ1-1 | TRBV19 | CASTGGLMNTEAFF | TGTGCCAGCACAGGGGGCCTAATGAACACTGAAGCTTTCTTT
TRBD1 | - | TRBJ2-7 | TRBV23-1 | CASRKQGAHEQYF | TGCGCCAGCCGAAAACAGGGGGCCCACGAGCAGTACTTC
- | - | TRBJ2-3 | TRBV7-2 | CASSPGQPTDTQYF | TGTGCCAGCAGCCCGGGACAACCCACAGATACGCAGTATTTT
TRBD2 | - | TRBJ2-7 | TRBV28 | CASSSTSGSFGEQYF | TGTGCCAGCAGTTCCACTAGCGGGAGTTTCGGCGAGCAGTACTTC
TRBD1 | - | TRBJ1-1 | TRBV19 | CASSRAGQGTTEAFF | TGTGCCAGTAGTCGAGCGGGACAGGGGACCACTGAAGCTTTCTTT
- | once | TRBJ1-2 | TRBV28 | CASSTASPLGGYTF | TGTGCCAGCAGTACTGCGTCCCCCCTGGGCGGCTACACCTTC
- | - | TRBJ1-2 | TRBV28 | CASSTDSYGYTF | TGTGCCAGCAGTACCGACAGCTATGGCTACACCTTC
TRBD1 | - | TRBJ2-7 | TRBV28 | CASSKLIWGQDTYEQYF | TGTGCCAGCAGTAAGCTGATATGGGGACAGGACACCTACGAGCAGTACTTC
TRBD2 | - | TRBJ2-7 | TRBV29-1 | CSVDGLAGEPYEQYF | TGCAGCGTTGACGGACTAGCGGGGGAGCCCTACGAGCAGTACTTC
- | - | TRBJ1-4 | TRBV30 | CAWSRRGGEKLFF | TGTGCCTGGAGTAGGAGGGGTGGTGAAAAACTGTTTTTT
- | - | TRBJ1-2 | TRBV5-4 | CASSLRQADSYGYTF | TGTGCCAGCAGCTTGAGACAGGCTGATAGCTATGGCTACACCTTC
- | - | TRBJ2-5 | TRBV11-2 | CASSLGTGEGETQYF | TGTGCCAGCAGCTTAGGCACGGGAGAGGGAGAGACCCAGTACTTC
- | - | TRBJ2-3 | TRBV4-1 | CASSPKTERTDTQYF | TGCGCCAGCAGTCCTAAGACAGAACGCACAGATACGCAGTATTTT
- | - | TRBJ1-2 | TRBV29-1 | CSVAPQGLDYGYTF | TGCAGCGTCGCCCCGCAGGGTCTCGACTATGGCTACACCTTC
TRBD1 | - | TRBJ1-2 | TRBV25-1 | CASRPAGTGKTYGYTF | TGTGCCAGCAGGCCCGCCGGGACAGGGAAAACTTATGGCTACACCTTC
TRBD2 | - | TRBJ2-1 | TRBV9 | CASRGGGPREGNEQFF | TGTGCCAGCAGAGGAGGAGGGCCTCGGGAGGGGAATGAGCAGTTCTTC
TRBD2 | - | TRBJ2-7 | TRBV19 | CASIFPRGVGGYYEQYF | TGTGCCAGTATCTTCCCCCGGGGGGTCGGGGGATACTACGAGCAGTACTTC
- | - | TRBJ2-7 | TRBV28 | CASRGGNSYEQYF | TGTGCCAGCAGAGGCGGAAACTCCTACGAGCAGTACTTC
TRBD2 | - | TRBJ2-7 | TRBV6-5 | CASSYSSTSGSYEQYF | TGTGCCAGCAGTTACTCGTCGACTAGCGGGAGTTACGAGCAGTACTTC
TRBD1 | - | TRBJ2-4 | TRBV7-9 | CASSLVAGTGKNIQYF | TGTGCCAGCAGCTTAGTGGCCGGGACAGGGAAAAACATTCAGTACTTC
- | - | TRBJ2-7 | TRBV6-6 | CASSRGQNHASYEQYF | TGTGCCAGCAGCCGGGGACAAAACCATGCATCCTACGAGCAGTACTTC
- | - | TRBJ1-2 | TRBV6-5 | CASSAGHLGSGYTF | TGTGCCAGCAGTGCCGGACACCTCGGAAGTGGCTACACCTTC
- | once | TRBJ2-1 | TRBV6-1 | CASSEAELRPYNEQFF | TGTGCCAGCAGTGAAGCGGAGCTTCGTCCCTACAATGAGCAGTTCTTC
- | - | TRBJ2-1 | TRBV9 | CASSVGTGLTEPEQFF | TGTGCCAGCAGCGTAGGAACCGGCCTGACGGAGCCTGAGCAGTTCTTC